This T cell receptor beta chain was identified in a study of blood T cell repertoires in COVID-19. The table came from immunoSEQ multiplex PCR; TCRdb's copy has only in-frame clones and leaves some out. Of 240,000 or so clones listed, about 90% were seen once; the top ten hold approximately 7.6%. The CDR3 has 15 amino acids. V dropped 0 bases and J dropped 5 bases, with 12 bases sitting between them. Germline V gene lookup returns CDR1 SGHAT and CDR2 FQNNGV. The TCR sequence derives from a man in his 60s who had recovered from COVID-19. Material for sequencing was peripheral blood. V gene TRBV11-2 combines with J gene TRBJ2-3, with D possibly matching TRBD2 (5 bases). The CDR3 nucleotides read TGTGCCAGCAGCTTAGATGGTTTAGGGAGAGATACGCAGTATTTT. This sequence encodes CASSLDGLGRDTQYF.